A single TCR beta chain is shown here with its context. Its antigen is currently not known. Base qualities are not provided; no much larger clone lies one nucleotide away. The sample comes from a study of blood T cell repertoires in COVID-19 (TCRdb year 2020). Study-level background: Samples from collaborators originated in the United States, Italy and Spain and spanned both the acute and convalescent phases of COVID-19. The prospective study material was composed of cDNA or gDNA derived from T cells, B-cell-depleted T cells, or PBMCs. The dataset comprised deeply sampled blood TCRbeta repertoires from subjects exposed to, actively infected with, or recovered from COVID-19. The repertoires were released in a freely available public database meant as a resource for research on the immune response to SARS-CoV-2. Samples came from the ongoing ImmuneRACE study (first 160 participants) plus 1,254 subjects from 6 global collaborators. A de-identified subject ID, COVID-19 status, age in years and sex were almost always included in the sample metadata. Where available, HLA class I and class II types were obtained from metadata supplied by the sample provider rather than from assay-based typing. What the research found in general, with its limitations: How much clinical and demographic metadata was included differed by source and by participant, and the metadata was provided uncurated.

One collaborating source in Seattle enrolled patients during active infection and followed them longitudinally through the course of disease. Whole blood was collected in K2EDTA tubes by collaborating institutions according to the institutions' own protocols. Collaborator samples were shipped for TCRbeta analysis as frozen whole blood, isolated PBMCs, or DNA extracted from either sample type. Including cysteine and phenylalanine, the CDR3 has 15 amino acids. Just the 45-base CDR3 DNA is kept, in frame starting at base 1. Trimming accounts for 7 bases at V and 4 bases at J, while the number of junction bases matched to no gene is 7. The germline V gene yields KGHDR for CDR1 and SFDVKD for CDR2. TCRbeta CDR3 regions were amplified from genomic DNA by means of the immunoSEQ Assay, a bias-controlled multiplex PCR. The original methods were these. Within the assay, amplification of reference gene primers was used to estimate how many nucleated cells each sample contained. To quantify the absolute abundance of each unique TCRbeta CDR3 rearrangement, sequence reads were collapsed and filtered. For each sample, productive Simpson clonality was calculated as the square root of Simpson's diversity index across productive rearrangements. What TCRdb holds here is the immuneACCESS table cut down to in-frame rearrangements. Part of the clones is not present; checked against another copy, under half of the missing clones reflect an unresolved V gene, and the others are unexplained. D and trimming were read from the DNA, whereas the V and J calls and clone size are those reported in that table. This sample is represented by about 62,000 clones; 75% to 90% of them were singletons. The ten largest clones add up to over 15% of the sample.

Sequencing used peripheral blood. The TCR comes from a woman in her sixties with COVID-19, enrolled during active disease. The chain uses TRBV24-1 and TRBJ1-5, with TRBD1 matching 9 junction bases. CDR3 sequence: CATSLTGTGNQPQHF. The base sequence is TGTGCCACCAGCTTGACAGGGACAGGGAATCAGCCCCAGCATTTT.